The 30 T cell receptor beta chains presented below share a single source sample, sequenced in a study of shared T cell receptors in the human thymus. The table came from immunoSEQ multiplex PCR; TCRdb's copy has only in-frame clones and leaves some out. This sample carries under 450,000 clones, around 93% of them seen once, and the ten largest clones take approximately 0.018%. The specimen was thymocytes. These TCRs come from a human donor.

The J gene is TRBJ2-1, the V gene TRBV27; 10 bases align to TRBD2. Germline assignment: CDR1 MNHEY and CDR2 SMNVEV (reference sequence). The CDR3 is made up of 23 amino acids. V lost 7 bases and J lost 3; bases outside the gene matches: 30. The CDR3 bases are TGTGCCAGCACCCAAGGAGGGGAGGGGGCTAGCGGGAGAGTGGTCTTTCTCTACAATGAGCAGTTCTTC. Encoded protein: CASTQGGEGASGRVVFLYNEQFF.

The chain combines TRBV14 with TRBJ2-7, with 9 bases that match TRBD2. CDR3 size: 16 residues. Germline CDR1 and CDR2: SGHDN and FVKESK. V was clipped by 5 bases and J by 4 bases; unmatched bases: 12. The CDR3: CASSLQRGLAYYEQYF. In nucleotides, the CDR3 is TGTGCCAGCAGCTTACAACGCGGACTAGCGTATTACGAGCAGTACTTC.

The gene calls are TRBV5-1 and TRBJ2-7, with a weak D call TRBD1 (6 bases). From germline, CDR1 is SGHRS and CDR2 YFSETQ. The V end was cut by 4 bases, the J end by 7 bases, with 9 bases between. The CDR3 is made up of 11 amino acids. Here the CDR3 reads CASSPGQEQYF. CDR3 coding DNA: TGCGCCAGCAGCCCAGGACAGGAGCAGTACTTC.

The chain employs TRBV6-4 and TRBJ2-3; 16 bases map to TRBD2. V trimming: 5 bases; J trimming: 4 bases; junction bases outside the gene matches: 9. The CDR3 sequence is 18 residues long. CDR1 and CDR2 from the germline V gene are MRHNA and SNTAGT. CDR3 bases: TGTGCCAGCAGTCCTATGGGACTAGCGGGAGGGCCCGCAGATACGCAGTATTTT. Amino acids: CASSPMGLAGGPADTQYF.

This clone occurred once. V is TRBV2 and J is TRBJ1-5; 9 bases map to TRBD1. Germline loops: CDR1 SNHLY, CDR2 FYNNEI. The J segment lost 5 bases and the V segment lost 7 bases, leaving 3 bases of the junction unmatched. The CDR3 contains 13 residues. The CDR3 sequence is CASKRQGDQPQHF. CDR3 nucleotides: TGTGCCAGCAAAAGACAGGGGGATCAGCCCCAGCATTTT.

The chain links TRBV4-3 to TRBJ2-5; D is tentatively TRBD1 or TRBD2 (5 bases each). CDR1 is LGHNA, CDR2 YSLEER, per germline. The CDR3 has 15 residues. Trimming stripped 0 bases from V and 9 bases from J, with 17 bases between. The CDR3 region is CASSQDCFARGAQYF. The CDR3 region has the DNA TGCGCCAGCAGCCAAGATTGTTTTGCCCGAGGGGCCCAGTACTTC.

The CDR3: CASSLGRLEPQHF. The CDR3 region has the DNA TGTGCCAGCAGCCTGGGTAGGTTGGAGCCCCAGCATTTT. This chain links TRBV27 with TRBJ1-5; D is ambiguous. V was trimmed by 6 bases and J by 8 bases, leaving 14 bases between them. This CDR3 contains 13 residues. Germline-derived CDR1 and CDR2 are MNHEY and SMNVEV (reference sequence).

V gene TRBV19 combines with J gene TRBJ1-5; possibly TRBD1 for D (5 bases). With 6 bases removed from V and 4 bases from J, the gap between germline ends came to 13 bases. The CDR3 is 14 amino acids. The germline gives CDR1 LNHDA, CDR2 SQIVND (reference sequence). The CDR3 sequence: CASRSGKNNQPQHF. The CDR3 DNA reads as TGTGCCAGTAGATCAGGGAAAAATAATCAGCCCCAGCATTTT.

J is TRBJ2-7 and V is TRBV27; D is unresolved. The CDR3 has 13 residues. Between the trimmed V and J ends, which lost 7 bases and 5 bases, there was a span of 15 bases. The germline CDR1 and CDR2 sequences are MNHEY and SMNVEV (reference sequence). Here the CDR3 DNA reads TGTGCCAGCATGCCCGATATCTGGGACGAGCAGTACTTC. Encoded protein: CASMPDIWDEQYF.

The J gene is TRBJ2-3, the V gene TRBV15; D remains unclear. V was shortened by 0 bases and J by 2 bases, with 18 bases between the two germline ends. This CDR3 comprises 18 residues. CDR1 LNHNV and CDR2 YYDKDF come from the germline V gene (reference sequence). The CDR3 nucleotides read TGTGCCACCAGCAGAGATCCCTATTGGCTCGAGTACACAGATACGCAGTATTTT. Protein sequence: CATSRDPYWLEYTDTQYF.

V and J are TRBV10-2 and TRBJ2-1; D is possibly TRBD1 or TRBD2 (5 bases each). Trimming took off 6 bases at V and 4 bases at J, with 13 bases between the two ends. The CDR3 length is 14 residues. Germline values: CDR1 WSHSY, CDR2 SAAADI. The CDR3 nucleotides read TGCGCCAGCAGGGGACGGGGAATATACAATGAGCAGTTCTTC. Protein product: CASRGRGIYNEQFF.

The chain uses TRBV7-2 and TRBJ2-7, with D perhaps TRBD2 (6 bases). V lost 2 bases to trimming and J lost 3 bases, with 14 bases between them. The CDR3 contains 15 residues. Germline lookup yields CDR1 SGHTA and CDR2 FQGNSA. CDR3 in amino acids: CASSLPRETRYEQYF. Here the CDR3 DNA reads TGTGCCAGCAGCTTACCCCGGGAGACCCGCTACGAGCAGTACTTC.

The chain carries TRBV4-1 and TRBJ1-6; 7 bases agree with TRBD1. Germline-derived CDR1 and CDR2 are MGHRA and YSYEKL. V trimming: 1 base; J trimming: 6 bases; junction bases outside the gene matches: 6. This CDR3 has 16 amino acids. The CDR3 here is CASSQGQGDPNSPLHF. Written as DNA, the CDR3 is TGCGCCAGCAGCCAAGGACAGGGCGACCCTAATTCACCCCTCCACTTT.

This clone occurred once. The CDR3 sequence: CASSDSNTSSYNEQFF. CDR3 in DNA: TGTGCCAGCAGTGACTCGAATACGAGCTCCTACAATGAGCAGTTCTTC. The V and J genes are TRBV6-4 and TRBJ2-1; D is uncertain. The CDR3 extends over 16 amino acids. Trimming removed 0 bases from V and 0 bases from J, with 9 bases in between. Germline loops: CDR1 MRHNA, CDR2 SNTAGT.

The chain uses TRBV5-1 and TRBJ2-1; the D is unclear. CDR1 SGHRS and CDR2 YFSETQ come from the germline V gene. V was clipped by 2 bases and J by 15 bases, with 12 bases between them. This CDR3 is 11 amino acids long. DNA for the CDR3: TGCGCCAGCAGCTTCGGCGACGTGACGTTCTTC. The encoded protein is CASSFGDVTFF.

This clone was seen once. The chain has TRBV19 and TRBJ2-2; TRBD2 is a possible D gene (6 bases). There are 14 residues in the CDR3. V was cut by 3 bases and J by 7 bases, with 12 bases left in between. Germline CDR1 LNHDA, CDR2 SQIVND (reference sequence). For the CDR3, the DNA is TGTGCCAGTAGTATGTCTCTGGAGGGCGGGGAGCTGTTTTTT. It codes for CASSMSLEGGELFF.

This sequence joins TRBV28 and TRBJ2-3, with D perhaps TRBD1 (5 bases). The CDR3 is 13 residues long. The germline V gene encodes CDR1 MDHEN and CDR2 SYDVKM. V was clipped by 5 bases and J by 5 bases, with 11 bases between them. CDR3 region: CASSPDSEDTQYF. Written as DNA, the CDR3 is TGTGCCAGCAGTCCCGACAGTGAAGATACGCAGTATTTT.

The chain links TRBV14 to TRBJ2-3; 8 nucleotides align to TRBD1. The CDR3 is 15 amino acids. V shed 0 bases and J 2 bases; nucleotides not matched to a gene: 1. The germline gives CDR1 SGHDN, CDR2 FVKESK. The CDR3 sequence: CASSQEQGVTDTQYF. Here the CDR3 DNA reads TGTGCCAGCAGCCAAGAACAGGGGGTCACAGATACGCAGTATTTT.

CDR3 in DNA: TGTGCCAGCAGTGAACCGGGACTAGCCACAGATACGCAGTATTTT. Encoded protein: CASSEPGLATDTQYF. The chain uses TRBV6-1 and TRBJ2-3; 9 nucleotides agree with TRBD2. J was trimmed by 2 bases and V by 2 bases; bases with no gene match: 2. The V gene's germline CDR1 is MNHNS and CDR2 SASEGT. The CDR3 is 15 residues long.

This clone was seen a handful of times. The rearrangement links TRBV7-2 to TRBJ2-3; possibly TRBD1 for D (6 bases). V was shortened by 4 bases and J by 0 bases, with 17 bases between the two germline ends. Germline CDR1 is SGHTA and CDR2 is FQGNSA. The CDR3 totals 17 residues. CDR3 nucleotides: TGTGCCAGCAGCTCTAACGGACAGTGGCGGAGCACAGATACGCAGTATTTT. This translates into CASSSNGQWRSTDTQYF.

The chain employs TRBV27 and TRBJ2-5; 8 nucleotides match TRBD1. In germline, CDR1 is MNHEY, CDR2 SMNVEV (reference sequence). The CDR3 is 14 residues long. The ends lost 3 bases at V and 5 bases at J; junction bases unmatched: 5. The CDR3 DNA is TGTGCCAGCAGTTTTTCAGGGGGCAGTGAGACCCAGTACTTC. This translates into CASSFSGGSETQYF.

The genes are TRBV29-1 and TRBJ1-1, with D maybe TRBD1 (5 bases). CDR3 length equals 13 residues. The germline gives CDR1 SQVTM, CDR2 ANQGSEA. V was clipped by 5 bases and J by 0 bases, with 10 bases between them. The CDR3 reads CSVRAGMNTEAFF. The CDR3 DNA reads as TGCAGCGTTCGGGCAGGGATGAACACTGAAGCTTTCTTT.

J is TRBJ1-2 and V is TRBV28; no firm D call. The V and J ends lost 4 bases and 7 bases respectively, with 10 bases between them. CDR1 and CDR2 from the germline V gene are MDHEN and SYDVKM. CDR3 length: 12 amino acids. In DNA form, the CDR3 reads TGTGCCAGCAGTTGTCAGGCGGGTGGCTACACCTTC. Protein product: CASSCQAGGYTF.

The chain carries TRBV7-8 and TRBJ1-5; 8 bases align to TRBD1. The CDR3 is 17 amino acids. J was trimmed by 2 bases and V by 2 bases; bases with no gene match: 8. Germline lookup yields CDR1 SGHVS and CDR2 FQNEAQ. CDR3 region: CASSLLYRGIGNQPQHF. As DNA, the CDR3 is TGTGCCAGCAGCTTATTATACAGGGGGATTGGCAATCAGCCCCAGCATTTT. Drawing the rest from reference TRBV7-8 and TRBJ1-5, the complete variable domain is GAGVSQSPRYKVAKRGQDVALRCDPISGHVSLFWYQQALGQGPEFLTYFQNEAQLDKSGLPSDRFFAERPEGSVSTLKIQRTQQEDSAVYLCASSLLYRGIGNQPQHFGDGTRLSIL.

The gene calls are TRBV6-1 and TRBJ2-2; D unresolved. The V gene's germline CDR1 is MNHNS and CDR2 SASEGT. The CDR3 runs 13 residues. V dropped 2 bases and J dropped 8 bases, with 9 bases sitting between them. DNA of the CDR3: TGTGCCAGCAGTGAACAGTATCGGGGGGAGCTGTTTTTT. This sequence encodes CASSEQYRGELFF.

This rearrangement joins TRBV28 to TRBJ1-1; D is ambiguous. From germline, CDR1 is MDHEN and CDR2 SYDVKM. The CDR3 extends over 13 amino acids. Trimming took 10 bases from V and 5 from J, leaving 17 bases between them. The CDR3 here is CATIVPPRTEAFF. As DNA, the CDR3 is TGTGCCACCATCGTCCCCCCCAGGACTGAAGCTTTCTTT.

As DNA, the CDR3 is TGTGCCAGCAGCCCGGGCCCTAGCACAGATACGCAGTATTTT. Translating gives CASSPGPSTDTQYF. The chain links TRBV11-3 to TRBJ2-3; D is unresolved. Between the trimmed V and J ends, which lost 5 bases and 0 bases, there was a span of 9 bases. The CDR3 consists of 14 residues. In germline, CDR1 is SGHNT, CDR2 YENEEA.

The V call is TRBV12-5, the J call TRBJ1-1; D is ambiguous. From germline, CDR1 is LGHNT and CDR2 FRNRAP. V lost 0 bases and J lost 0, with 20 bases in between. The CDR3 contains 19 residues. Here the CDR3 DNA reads TGTGCTAGTGGTTTGGTGAGAGAACCAACCTCGTACATGAACACTGAAGCTTTCTTT. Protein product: CASGLVREPTSYMNTEAFF. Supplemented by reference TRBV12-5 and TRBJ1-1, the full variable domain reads DARVTQTPRHKVTEMGQEVTMRCQPILGHNTVFWYRQTMMQGLELLAYFRNRAPLDDSGMPKDRFSAEMPDATLATLKIQPSEPRDSAVYFCASGLVREPTSYMNTEAFFGQGTRLTVV.

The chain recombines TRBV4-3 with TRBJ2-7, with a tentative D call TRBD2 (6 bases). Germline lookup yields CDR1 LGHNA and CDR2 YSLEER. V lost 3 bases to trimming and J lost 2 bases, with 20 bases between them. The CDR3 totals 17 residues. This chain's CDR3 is CASSQGFWGEAPYEQYF. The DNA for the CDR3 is TGCGCCAGCAGCCAGGGCTTTTGGGGGGAGGCTCCCTACGAGCAGTACTTC.

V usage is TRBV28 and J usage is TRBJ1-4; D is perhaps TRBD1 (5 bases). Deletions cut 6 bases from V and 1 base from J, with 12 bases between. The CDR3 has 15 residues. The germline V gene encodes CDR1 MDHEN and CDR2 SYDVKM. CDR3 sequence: CASSDRGGTNEKLFF. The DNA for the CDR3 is TGTGCCAGCAGCGACCGTGGGGGAACTAATGAAAAACTGTTTTTT.